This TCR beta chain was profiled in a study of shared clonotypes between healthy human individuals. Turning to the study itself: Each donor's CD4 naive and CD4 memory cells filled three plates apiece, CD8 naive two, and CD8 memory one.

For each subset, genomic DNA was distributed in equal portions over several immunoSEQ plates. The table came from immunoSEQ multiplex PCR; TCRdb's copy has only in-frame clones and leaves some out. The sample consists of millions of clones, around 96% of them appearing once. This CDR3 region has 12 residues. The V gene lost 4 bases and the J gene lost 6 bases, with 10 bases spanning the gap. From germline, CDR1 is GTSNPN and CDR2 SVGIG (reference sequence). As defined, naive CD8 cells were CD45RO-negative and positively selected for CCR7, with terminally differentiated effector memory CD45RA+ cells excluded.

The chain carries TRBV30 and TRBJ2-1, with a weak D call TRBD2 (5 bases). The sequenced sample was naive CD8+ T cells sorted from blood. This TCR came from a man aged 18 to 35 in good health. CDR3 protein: CAWTSSANEQFF. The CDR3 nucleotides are TGTGCCTGGACTAGCTCGGCCAATGAGCAGTTCTTC.